This entry concerns a single TCR beta chain. Germline CDR1 reads MGHDK; CDR2 reads SYGVNS. V lost 6 bases to trimming and J lost 0 bases; unmatched junction nucleotides: 9. This CDR3 spans 16 amino acids. These data are taken from a study of blood T cell repertoires in COVID-19. Background on the study: COVID-19 samples from acute and convalescent phases originated in the United States, Italy and Spain. Nucleic acid was either cDNA or gDNA, and it came from T cells, B-cell-depleted T cells, or PBMCs.

In the authors' workflow: Estimated nucleated cell counts came from reference gene primer amplification. TCRdb keeps only in-frame clones here, not all; method: immunoSEQ multiplex PCR. From that table come the V and J calls and clone size; the DNA was used to work out D and trimming. Altogether tens of thousands of clones are present, roughly 80% being singletons, with the ten largest covering about 12%. The chain combines TRBV25-1 with TRBJ2-3, with 7 bases lining up with TRBD2. The sequence was obtained from a human donor in a cohort sampled during active COVID-19. The specimen was peripheral blood. The CDR3 protein is CASSLGGGGSTDTQYF. The CDR3 region has the DNA TGTGCCAGCAGCCTCGGCGGGGGAGGGAGCACAGATACGCAGTATTTT.